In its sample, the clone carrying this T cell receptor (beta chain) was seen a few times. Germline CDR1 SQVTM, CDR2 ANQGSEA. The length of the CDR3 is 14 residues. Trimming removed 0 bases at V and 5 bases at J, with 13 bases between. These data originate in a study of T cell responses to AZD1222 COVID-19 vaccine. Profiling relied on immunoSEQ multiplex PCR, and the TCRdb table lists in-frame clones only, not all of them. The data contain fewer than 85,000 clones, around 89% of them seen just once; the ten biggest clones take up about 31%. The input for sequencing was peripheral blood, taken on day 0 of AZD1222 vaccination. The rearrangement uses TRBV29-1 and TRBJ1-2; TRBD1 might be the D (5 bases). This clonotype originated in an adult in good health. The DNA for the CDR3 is TGCAGCGTTGAAGACAGGCGGGGACTTTATGGCTACACCTTC. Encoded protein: CSVEDRRGLYGYTF.